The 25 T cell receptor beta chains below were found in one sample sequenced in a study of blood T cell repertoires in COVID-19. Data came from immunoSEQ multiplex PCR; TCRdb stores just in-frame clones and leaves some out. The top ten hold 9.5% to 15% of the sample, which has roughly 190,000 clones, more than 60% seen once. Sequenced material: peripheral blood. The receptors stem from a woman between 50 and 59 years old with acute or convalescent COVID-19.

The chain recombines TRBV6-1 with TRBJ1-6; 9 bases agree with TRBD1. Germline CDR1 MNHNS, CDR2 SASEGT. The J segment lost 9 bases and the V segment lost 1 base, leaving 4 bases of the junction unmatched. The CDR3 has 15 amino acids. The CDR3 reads CASSEGGTGPSPLHF. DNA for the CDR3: TGTGCCAGCAGTGAAGGCGGGACAGGGCCTTCACCCCTCCACTTT.

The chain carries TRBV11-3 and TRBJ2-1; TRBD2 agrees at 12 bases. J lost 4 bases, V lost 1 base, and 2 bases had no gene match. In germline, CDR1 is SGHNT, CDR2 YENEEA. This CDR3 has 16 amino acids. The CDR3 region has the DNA TGTGCCAGCAGCTTAGGACTAGCGGGGGAGTACAATGAGCAGTTCTTC. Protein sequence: CASSLGLAGEYNEQFF.

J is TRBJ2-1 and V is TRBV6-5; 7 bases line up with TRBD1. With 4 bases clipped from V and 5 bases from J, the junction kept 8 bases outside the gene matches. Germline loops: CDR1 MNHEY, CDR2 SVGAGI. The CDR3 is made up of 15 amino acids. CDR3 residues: CASSFDRDSHNEQFF. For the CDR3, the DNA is TGTGCCAGCAGTTTCGACCGGGACAGCCACAATGAGCAGTTCTTC.

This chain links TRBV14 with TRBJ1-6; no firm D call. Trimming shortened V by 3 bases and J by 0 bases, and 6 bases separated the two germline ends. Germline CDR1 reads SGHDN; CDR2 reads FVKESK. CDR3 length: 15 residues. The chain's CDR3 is CASSQTSSYNSPLHF. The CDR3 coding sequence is TGTGCCAGCAGCCAGACTAGCTCCTATAATTCACCCCTCCACTTT. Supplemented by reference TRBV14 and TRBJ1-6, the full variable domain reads EAGVTQFPSHSVIEKGQTVTLRCDPISGHDNLYWYRRVMGKEIKFLLHFVKESKQDESGMPNNRFLAERTGGTYSTLKVQPAELEDSGVYFCASSQTSSYNSPLHFGNGTRLTVT.

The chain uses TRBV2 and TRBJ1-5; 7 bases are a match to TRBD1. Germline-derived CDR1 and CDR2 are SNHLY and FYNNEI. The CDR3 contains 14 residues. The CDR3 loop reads CARVGGQHNQPQHF. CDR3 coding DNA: TGTGCTCGAGTGGGGGGACAGCACAATCAGCCCCAGCATTTT.

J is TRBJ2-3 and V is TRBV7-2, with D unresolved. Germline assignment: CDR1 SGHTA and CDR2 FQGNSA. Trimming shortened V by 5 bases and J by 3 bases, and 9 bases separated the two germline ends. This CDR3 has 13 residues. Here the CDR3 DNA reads TGTGCCAGCAGCCTAAGTCCGACAGATACGCAGTATTTT. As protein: CASSLSPTDTQYF.

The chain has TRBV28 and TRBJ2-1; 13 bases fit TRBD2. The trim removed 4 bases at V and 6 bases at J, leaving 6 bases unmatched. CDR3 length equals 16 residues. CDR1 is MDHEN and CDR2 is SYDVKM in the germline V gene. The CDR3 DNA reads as TGTGCCAGCAGTTCCACTAGCGGGAGGGCGGGCAATGAGCAGTTCTTC. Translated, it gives CASSSTSGRAGNEQFF.

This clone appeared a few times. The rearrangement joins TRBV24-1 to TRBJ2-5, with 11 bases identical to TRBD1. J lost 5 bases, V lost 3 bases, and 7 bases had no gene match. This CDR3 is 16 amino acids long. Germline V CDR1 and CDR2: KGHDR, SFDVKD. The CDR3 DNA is TGTGCCACCAGTGATGCCGGGACAGGGGGGGAGGAGACCCAGTACTTC. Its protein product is CATSDAGTGGEETQYF.

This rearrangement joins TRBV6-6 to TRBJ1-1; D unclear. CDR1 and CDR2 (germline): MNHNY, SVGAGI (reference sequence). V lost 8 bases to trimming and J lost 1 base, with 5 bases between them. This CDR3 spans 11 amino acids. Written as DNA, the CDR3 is TGTGCCAGCCCGGGGAACACTGAAGCTTTCTTT. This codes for CASPGNTEAFF.

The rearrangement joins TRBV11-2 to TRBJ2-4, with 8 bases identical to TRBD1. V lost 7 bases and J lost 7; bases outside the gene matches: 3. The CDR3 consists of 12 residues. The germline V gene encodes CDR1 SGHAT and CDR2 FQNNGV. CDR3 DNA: TGTGCCAGCAACGGACAGGGCAACATTCAGTACTTC. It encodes CASNGQGNIQYF.

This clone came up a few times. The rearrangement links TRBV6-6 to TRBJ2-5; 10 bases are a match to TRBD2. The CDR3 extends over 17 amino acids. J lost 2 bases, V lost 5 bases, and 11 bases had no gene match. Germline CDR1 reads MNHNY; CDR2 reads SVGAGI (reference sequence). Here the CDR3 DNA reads TGTGCCAGCAGTCGGGGAAGCGGGGGGGCGAGTCAAGAGACCCAGTACTTC. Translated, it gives CASSRGSGGASQETQYF.

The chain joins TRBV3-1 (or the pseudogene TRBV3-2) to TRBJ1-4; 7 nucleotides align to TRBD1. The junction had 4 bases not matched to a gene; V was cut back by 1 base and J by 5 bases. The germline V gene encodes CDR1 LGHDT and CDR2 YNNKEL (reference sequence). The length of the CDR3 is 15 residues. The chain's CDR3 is CASSQAGTVNEKLFF. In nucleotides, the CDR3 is TGTGCCAGCAGCCAAGCCGGGACAGTCAATGAAAAACTGTTTTTT.

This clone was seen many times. Here the CDR3 reads CAWSARGGGSQPQHF. The CDR3 DNA reads as TGTGCCTGGAGTGCCAGGGGAGGGGGGTCTCAGCCCCAGCATTTT. The chain has TRBV30 and TRBJ1-5; D is possibly TRBD1 (6 bases). The ends were cut back, 1 base at V and 6 bases at J, with 16 bases in the middle. The CDR3 totals 15 residues. CDR1 GTSNPN and CDR2 SVGIG come from the germline V gene (reference sequence).

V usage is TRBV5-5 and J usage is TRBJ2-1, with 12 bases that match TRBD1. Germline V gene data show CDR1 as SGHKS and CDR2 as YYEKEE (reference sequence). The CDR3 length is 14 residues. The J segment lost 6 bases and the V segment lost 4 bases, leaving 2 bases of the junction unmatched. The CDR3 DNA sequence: TGTGCCAGCAGCGGGACAGGGGGCTCCAATGAGCAGTTCTTC. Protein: CASSGTGGSNEQFF.

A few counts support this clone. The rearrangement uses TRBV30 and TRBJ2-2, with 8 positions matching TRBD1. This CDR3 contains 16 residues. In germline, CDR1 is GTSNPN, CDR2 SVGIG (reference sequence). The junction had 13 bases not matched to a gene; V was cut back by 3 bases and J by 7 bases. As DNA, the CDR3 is TGTGCCTGGAGCCGCGGACAGGGTGGAAGAAGCGGGGAGCTGTTTTTT. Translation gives CAWSRGQGGRSGELFF.

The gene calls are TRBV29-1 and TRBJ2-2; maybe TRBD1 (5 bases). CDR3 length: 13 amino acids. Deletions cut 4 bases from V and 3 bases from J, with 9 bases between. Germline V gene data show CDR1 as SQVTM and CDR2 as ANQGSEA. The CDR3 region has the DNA TGCAGCGTTGGCAGGGTGGACACCGGGGAGCTGTTTTTT. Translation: CSVGRVDTGELFF.

The CDR3 coding sequence is TGTGCCAGTAGTATTTCTAGGAGAGGAGATACGCAGTATTTT. Translated, it gives CASSISRRGDTQYF. The chain carries TRBV19 and TRBJ2-3; D unresolved. The CDR3 length is 14 residues. V lost 3 bases and J lost 5, with 12 bases in between. In germline, CDR1 is LNHDA, CDR2 SQIVND (reference sequence).

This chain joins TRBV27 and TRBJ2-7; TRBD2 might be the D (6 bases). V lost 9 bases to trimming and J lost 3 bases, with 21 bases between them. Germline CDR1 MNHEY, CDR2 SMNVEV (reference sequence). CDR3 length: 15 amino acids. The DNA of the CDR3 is TGTGCCAGTGCAGGAGTTGGAGGGGCTTTCTACGAGCAGTACTTC. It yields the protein CASAGVGGAFYEQYF.

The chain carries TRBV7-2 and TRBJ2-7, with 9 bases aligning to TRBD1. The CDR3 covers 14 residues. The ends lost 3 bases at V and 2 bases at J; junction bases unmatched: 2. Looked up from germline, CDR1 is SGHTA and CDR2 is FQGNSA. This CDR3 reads CASSFNRGPYEQYF. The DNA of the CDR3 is TGTGCCAGCAGCTTTAACAGGGGGCCCTACGAGCAGTACTTC.

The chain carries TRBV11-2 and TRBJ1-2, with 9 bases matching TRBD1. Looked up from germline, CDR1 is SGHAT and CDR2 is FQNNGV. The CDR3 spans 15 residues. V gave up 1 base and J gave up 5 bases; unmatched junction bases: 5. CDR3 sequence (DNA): TGTGCCAGCAGCTTAGGAAGGGACAGGGCTTATGGCTACACCTTC. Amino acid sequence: CASSLGRDRAYGYTF.

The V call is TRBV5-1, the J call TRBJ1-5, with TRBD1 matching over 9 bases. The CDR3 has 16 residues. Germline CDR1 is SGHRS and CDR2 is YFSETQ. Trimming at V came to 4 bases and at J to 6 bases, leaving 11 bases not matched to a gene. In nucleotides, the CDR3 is TGCGCCAGCAGCCCGGAGCCGGGACAGGGAGGTCAGCCCCAGCATTTT. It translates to CASSPEPGQGGQPQHF. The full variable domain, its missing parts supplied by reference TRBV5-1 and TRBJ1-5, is KAGVTQTPRYLIKTRGQQVTLSCSPISGHRSVSWYQQTPGQGLQFLFEYFSETQRNKGNFPGRFSGRQFSNSRSEMNVSTLELGDSALYLCASSPEPGQGGQPQHFGDGTRLSIL.

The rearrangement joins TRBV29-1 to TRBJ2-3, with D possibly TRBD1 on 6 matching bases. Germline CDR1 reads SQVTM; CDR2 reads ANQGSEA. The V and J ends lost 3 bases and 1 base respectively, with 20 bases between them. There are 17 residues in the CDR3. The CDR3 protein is CSVEGAADKYRTDTQYF. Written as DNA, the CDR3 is TGCAGCGTTGAGGGGGCGGCCGATAAATACCGCACAGATACGCAGTATTTT.

The CDR3 coding sequence is TGCAGCACGGGGGACAGGGGACCCTACTCCTACGAGCAGTACTTC. Its translation: CSTGDRGPYSYEQYF. The chain employs TRBV29-1 and TRBJ2-7; TRBD1 matches at 10 bases. The CDR3 extends over 15 amino acids. The germline gives CDR1 SQVTM, CDR2 ANQGSEA. With V trimmed by 8 bases and J by 0 bases, 10 bases remained unmatched.

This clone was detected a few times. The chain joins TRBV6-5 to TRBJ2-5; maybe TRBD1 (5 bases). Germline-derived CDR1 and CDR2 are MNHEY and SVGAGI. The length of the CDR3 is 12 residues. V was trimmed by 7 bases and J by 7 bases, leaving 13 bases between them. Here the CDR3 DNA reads TGTGCCAGCATGCTAGGGCAGGGGACCCAGTACTTC. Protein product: CASMLGQGTQYF.

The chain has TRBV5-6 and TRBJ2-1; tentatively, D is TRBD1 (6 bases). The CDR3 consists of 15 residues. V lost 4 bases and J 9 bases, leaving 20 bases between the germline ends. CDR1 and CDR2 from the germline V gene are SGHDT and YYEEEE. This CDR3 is CASSGDTGNEGEQFF. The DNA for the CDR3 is TGTGCCAGCAGCGGGGACACAGGGAATGAAGGTGAGCAGTTCTTC.